This entry concerns a single T cell receptor beta chain. The sample originates from a study of T cell responses to AZD1222 COVID-19 vaccine. Germline lookup yields CDR1 SGHRS and CDR2 YFSETQ. CDR3 length: 15 residues. V gave up 4 bases and J gave up 3 bases, with 17 bases separating them. Libraries were prepared by immunoSEQ multiplex PCR; TCRdb keeps only in-frame clonotypes and omits some of them. This sample has 75,000 to 100,000 clones, with more than 85% found just once. This TCR came from an adult who received the AZD1222 COVID-19 vaccine. The sample was peripheral blood, taken 28 days after the second AZD1222 dose. J is TRBJ2-7 and V is TRBV5-1, with D hard to call. Here the CDR3 reads CASSQSMGSIYEQYF. CDR3 DNA: TGCGCCAGCAGCCAATCTATGGGGTCGATCTACGAGCAGTACTTC.